This T cell receptor beta chain is from a study of cytomegalovirus exposure and HLA in healthy donors (dated by TCRdb to the late 2010s). Context from the whole study: An earlier analysis of some 500 of the donors reported approximately 270 Gb of sequence data and some 120 million unique TCR beta sequences from roughly 200 million T cells. Approximately 300 gigabases of sequencing data and approximately 85 million unique TCR sequences were included in an early release covering about 700 HLA-typed donors. The genetic ancestry cluster associated with self-reported Caucasian donors included roughly four fifths of the approximately 410 genotyped donors. The study was designed to test whether signatures of past pathogen exposure could be identified by cataloging public T cell receptors. The study profiled the T cell repertoires of hundreds of subjects by immunosequencing and related them to cytomegalovirus serostatus. Along with the approximately 600-subject first cohort, a separate validation cohort of some 130 different subjects was used. To predict cytomegalovirus infection status, the study brought together high-throughput TCR immunosequencing, statistical association of individual TCRs with disease status, and machine learning. A later analysis re-analyzed previously published TCR beta repertoires from 660 or so donors and added high-resolution HLA genotyping to study TCR occurrence patterns. Rather than using new phenotypic data, the later analysis identified candidate immune exposures from TCR beta sequences and from how often those sequences occurred across donors. An earlier analysis of around 540 of the donors applied high-throughput TCR beta sequencing to assess whether each TCR beta V gene segment acted as functional or pseudogenic. Donor age, sex, ethnicity and CMV serostatus were collected together with the repertoire data. Genome-wide SNP genotypes for about three fifths of the roughly 700 donors were used in a later genetic analysis, which treated that subset as a discovery cohort. All discovery cohort repertoires had been generated on a single sequencing platform. HLA typing included class I and class II loci at four-digit resolution. The number of typed donors differed by locus: roughly 629-630 for A, B, C, DRB1 and DQB1; 522 for DQA1; fewer than 610 for DPA1; and approximately 450 for DPB1. About five DR-DQ haplotypes were treated as single units for association and clustering because of strong linkage in the cohort. Across about 380 genotyped donors of the cohort, an average of roughly 250,000 unique TCR beta nucleotide sequences per donor were sequenced, and roughly 17% of those sequences were non-productive.

Libraries were prepared through the immunoSEQ multiplex PCR assay. A mixture of 60 forward primers for TCR Vbeta segments and 13 reverse primers for TCR Jbeta segments was used in the multiplex PCR. Amplification of the CDR3 region of rearranged TCR beta genes was performed with a multiplex PCR assay on genomic DNA. The amplified TCR beta libraries were sequenced on the Illumina HiSeq System as 87-base-pair reads. Under the source paper's analysis protocol: A later analysis tallied about 77 million unique TCR beta chains across the 666 repertoires, and some 10 million of those chains were shared by two or more donors. Raw reads were error-corrected and collapsed into unique sequences by a nearest-neighbor algorithm in which closely related sequences were merged to remove PCR and sequencing errors. V, D and J gene segments were assigned by aligning CDR3 sequences to IMGT reference sequences. Each retained sequence needed at least a six-nucleotide match to both a V gene segment and a J gene segment. A rearrangement was called productive if the CDR3 had no stop codons and remained in frame with V and J, and every other rearrangement was called non-productive. CDR3 was defined according to IMGT convention as the region running from the second conserved V-encoded cysteine to the conserved J-encoded phenylalanine. The earlier analysis of fewer than 700 of the donors excluded sequences that lacked an unambiguous match to a single V gene segment. In an earlier analysis of 587 of the donors, V segments were called functional above 56.7% productive rearrangements and were called segregating when the between-donor standard deviation exceeded 5%. A statistical classification framework was developed to diagnose cytomegalovirus status using the catalog of TCR beta chain sequences. A later analysis assigned V and J genes by comparing TCR nucleotide sequences with IMGT/GENE-DB human TR gene sequences. In a later analysis, CDR3 sequences and most-parsimonious VDJ recombination scenarios were assigned using the TCRdist pipeline. In a later analysis, every TCR beta chain was defined by the combination of its CDR3 amino acid sequence and its V-gene family, and reads without a unique V-gene family were dropped. As a way to deal with suspected cross-contamination and a sequencing artifact, a later analysis dropped over 550 nucleotide sequences that were highly shared and had low generation probability. In a later analysis, a clonal expansion index for each public chain was calculated from normalized within-repertoire ranks of inferred template counts. Generation probabilities in a later analysis came from a VDJ recombination model fitted to out-of-frame rearrangements, and those results were checked against IGoR. A later analysis scored TCR-TCR, TCR-HLA and TCR-CMV co-occurrence with hypergeometric tests, applying a repertoire-size bias correction to TCR pairs. A later analysis estimated false discovery rates by permuting HLA or CMV assignments 20 times. In a later analysis, co-occurring TCRs were grouped with DBSCAN, and TCRdist sequence similarity was added when clustering was performed within HLA-allele-positive subsets. For co-occurrence clustering, repertoires with fewer than 30,000 or more than 120,000 public chains were excluded, along with about five repertoires with anomalous nucleotide sharing. In TCRdb, the immuneACCESS table is reduced to in-frame sequences with V and J assigned. These tables do not hold every clone; where another copy was compared, an unresolved V gene accounts for under half, and the others remain unexplained. The D gene and trimming were derived from the DNA, and the V and J assignments and clone size from that table. Within this sample are approximately 170,000 clones, with around 73% of them counted one time only. The biggest ten clones account for around 5% of the sample.

About this clone: Which antigen it targets is not known. One base away there is no much larger clone; base qualities are not given.

In total, just over 650 healthy bone marrow donors made up the cohort. All cohort members were sampled while nominally healthy, although unrecorded immune exposures were likely present. The donor was CMV seropositive and was included in the group of 250 to 300 seropositive cohort members. Every donor gave a peripheral blood sample, and the peripheral blood mononuclear cells from that sample were used for TCR beta sequencing. Genomic DNA extraction from the blood cell samples was performed with the Qiagen DNeasy Blood Extraction Kit. V is trimmed back by 4 bases and J by 8 bases, and the junction contains 6 bases that no gene match accounts for. The CDR3, from cysteine to phenylalanine, totals 13 residues. Kept here is only the CDR3 DNA, which spans 39 bases and is read in frame from base 1. The germline V gene gives CDR1 as SGDLS and CDR2 as YYNGEE. Study-level results and caveats: When HLA alleles, especially DR and DQ, strongly co-occurred, attributing TCR associations to individual alleles was difficult. In vitro tests confirmed that a few of the cytomegalovirus-associated TCR beta chains recognize cytomegalovirus antigens. In an earlier analysis of over 550 of the donors, most TCR beta V segments were observed in productive rearrangements about 87% or about 30% of the time, broadly matching IMGT annotations. In a later analysis, more than 15,000 TCR beta sequences were associated with specific HLA alleles at a false discovery rate of 0.05. Presence/absence analyses assumed roughly uniform sequencing depth across donors, an assumption that may not hold. A cluster of highly shared sequence variants was judged likely to represent a technical artifact of the sequencing pipeline. The authors suggested that the approach could potentially be extended to other disease states and immunological phenotypes. The study gave a list of about 170 TCR beta chains associated with cytomegalovirus. The cohort was sequenced for TCR beta chains only, and without alpha or paired-chain data the features that could be detected were limited. In both the original and validation cohorts, the classifier was reported to diagnose cytomegalovirus status with high specificity and sensitivity. A further reported finding was that TCR beta sequences accurately predicted the HLA-A and HLA-B alleles for most subjects in the first cohort. Most TCR sequences were observed very rarely across donors, whereas some public TCRs were present in many individuals. In a later genetic analysis, fewer N-insertions in productive TCRs were reported among donors in an Asian-associated ancestry cluster than the roughly 700-donor mean. Because counts were too low, roughly 17 rarely observed V segments, including chromosome 9 orphons, were left out of the earlier analysis of about 620 of the donors. The 87-base-pair reads could not distinguish some IMGT-functional V segments, including TRBV6-2 and TRBV6-3, so those segments were excluded. V-gene and J-gene trimming of TCR beta chains was associated with a missense DCLRE1C variant in a later genetic analysis, and the association was replicated in an independent cohort. Linkage disequilibrium might explain the correlated functional status among segregating V segments, but an unknown experimental factor could not be ruled out. HLA typing was unavailable for some donors at each locus, so association tests used only the typed subset. According to a later analysis, most CMV-associated TCR beta chains appeared to be HLA-restricted, and the HLA associations seemed to be driven largely by CMV exposure. In a later analysis, several top co-occurrence clusters were reported to appear linked to parvovirus B19, influenza, CMV and Epstein-Barr virus. A later analysis found that HLA-associated TCR beta chains were more clonally expanded and had lower generation probabilities than equally common non-associated chains. The only immune exposure information available for the cohort was CMV serostatus. In a later analysis, the rate of TCR association differed among HLA loci, with DRB1 alleles having the most associated TCRs and HLA-C alleles having the fewest.

Sequenced material: PBMCs. The TCR was taken from a woman younger than 30 in good health and CMV-seropositive. The rearranged segments are TRBV9 and TRBJ2-1; a stretch of 7 junction bases matches TRBD2. CDR3 region: CASSIRLADEQFF. Here is the DNA: TGTGCCAGCAGCATCCGACTAGCCGATGAGCAGTTCTTC. With the portions outside the CDR3 filled from the reference TRBV9 and TRBJ2-1 genes, the complete variable region becomes DSGVTQTPKHLITATGQRVTLRCSPRSGDLSVYWYQQSLDQGLQFLIQYYNGEERAKGNILERFSAQQFPDLHSELNLSSLELGDSALYFCASSIRLADEQFFGPGTRLTVL.